The clone carrying this T cell receptor (beta chain) was counted between two and nine times. This sample stems from a study of shared clonotypes between healthy human individuals. This table comes from immunoSEQ multiplex PCR, and its TCRdb copy is limited to in-frame clones, with some not included. The sample has about 1.5 million clones, 95% to 99% seen once. Sequencing was carried out using naive CD4+ T cells sorted from blood. Indicated subset: CD45RA+ positively selected. The TCR sequence derives from a man under 40 in good health.

The CDR3 is CASSLGPSEQYF. The CDR3 nucleotides read TGTGCCAGCAGCTTAGGTCCTTCCGAGCAGTACTTC. The chain links TRBV7-6 to TRBJ2-7; D unclear. The CDR3 contains 12 residues. V lost 1 base and J lost 6, with 7 bases in between. The germline V gene has CDR1 SGHVS and CDR2 FNYEAQ.